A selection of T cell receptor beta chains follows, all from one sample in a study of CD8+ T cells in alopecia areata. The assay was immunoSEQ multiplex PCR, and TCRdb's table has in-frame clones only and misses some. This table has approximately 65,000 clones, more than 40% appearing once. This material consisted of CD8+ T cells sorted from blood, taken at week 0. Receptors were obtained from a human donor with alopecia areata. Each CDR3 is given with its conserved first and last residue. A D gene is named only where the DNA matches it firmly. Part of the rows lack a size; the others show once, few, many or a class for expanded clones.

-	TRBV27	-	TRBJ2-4	TGTGCCAGCAGTTGGTTGGGGCAGGACATTCAGTACTTC	CASSWLGQDIQYF
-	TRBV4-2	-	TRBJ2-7	TGTGCCAGCAGATTCGCTCTGGGGTCCTACGAGCAGTACTTC	CASRFALGSYEQYF
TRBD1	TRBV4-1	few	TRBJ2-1	TGCGCCAGCAGCCATGTACCGGGACAGGGTAGCAATGAGCAGTTCTTC	CASSHVPGQGSNEQFF
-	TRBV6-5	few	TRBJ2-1	TGTGCCAGCAGTTACTCACGGGCCGACCATGAGCAGTTCTTC	CASSYSRADHEQFF
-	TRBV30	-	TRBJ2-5	TGTGCCTGTAACAGGGTCCAAGAGACCCAGTACTTC	CACNRVQETQYF
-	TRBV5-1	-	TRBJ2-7	TGCGCCAGCAGCTTGGCTGGAGGCCGCGACGGACTCTACGAGCAGTACTTC	CASSLAGGRDGLYEQYF
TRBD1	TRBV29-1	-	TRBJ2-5	TGCAGCGTTTCGGGTCACGGACAGGGGGGTGTCCAAGAGACCCAGTACTTC	CSVSGHGQGGVQETQYF
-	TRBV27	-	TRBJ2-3	TGTGCCAGCAGGGGGGACCCAGGGGCCACAGATACGCAGTATTTT	CASRGDPGATDTQYF
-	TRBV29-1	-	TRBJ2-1	TGCAGCGTCCCTGAGCAGTTCTTC	CSVPEQFF
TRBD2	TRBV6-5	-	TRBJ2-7	TGTGCCAGCAGTTATGCTACTAGCGGGCCGGGTGAGCAGTACTTC	CASSYATSGPGEQYF
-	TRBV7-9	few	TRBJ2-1	TGTGCCAGCAGTTGGGGACAAGAGCAGTTCTTC	CASSWGQEQFF
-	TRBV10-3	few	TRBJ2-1	TGTGCCATCTGGGAAGGGGGGAACAATGAGCAGTTCTTC	CAIWEGGNNEQFF
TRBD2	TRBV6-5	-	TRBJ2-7	TGTGCCAGCAGTCTCGGACTAGCGGTTTCCTACGAGCAGTACTTC	CASSLGLAVSYEQYF
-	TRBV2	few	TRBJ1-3	TGTGCCAGCACCGCCAGGACGGTCGGCTCCTCTGGAAACACCATATATTTT	CASTARTVGSSGNTIYF
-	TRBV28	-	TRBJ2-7	TGTGCCAGCAGTACAAATCCGGGACAAGGCTTTGGGTACGAGCAGTACTTC	CASSTNPGQGFGYEQYF
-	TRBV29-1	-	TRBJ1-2	TGCAGCGTTGACTCGGCCCTCGTGGGAGGTAACTATGGCTACACCTTC	CSVDSALVGGNYGYTF
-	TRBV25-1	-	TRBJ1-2	TGTGCCAGCAGGGAAAAGTGGGGCTACACCTTC	CASREKWGYTF
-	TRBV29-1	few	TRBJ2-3	TGCAGCGTTGAAGAGACATATCGGAGGGATACGCAGTATTTT	CSVEETYRRDTQYF
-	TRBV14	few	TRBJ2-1	TGTGCCAGCAGCCAAGGTGTACAGGAGTTCTTC	CASSQGVQEFF
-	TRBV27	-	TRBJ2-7	TGTGCCAGCAGTTTATCAGGGTCCTACGAGCAGTACTTC	CASSLSGSYEQYF
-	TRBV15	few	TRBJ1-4	TGTGCCACCAGCAGAGCCAGGGGTTCTACTAATGAAAAACTGTTTTTT	CATSRARGSTNEKLFF
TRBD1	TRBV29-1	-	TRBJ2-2	TGCAGCGCTAACCGGGACAGCAGGAAGGGCTATAACACCGGGGAGCTGTTTTTT	CSANRDSRKGYNTGELFF
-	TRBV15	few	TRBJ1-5	TGTGCCCCTAAGGGGGGGAAGGAACAGCCCCAGCATTTT	CAPKGGKEQPQHF
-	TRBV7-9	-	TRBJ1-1	TGTGCCAGCAGCTTGTCTAAGGCCGGCCCTGAAGCTTTCTTT	CASSLSKAGPEAFF
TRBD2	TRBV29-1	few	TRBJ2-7	TGCAGCGTTGCCGGACTAGCGGGAGGTGTAGGCGAGCAGTACTTC	CSVAGLAGGVGEQYF
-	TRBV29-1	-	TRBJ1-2	TGCAGCGTTGAGGGACGGACAGCCGGATTAATCGGCTACACCTTC	CSVEGRTAGLIGYTF
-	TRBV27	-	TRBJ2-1	TGTGCCAGCAGGGCCGCTTGGGCGCAAAATGAGCAGTTCTTC	CASRAAWAQNEQFF
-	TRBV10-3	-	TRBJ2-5	TGTGCCATCAGTGAGTCCTTGGAGACCCAGTACTTC	CAISESLETQYF
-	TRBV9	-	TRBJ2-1	TGTGCCAGCAGCGTAGGGAATAACAATGAGCAGTTCTTC	CASSVGNNNEQFF
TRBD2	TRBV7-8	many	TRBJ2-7	TGTGCCAGCAGCCCGGGGGGGTGGGAGCAGTACTTC	CASSPGGWEQYF
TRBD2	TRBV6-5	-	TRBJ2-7	TGTGCCAGCAGTTACCCCCGGGAGGCCACCTACGAGCAGTACTTC	CASSYPREATYEQYF
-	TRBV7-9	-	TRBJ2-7	TGTGCCAGCAGCCAAAGTCACGAGCAGTACTTC	CASSQSHEQYF
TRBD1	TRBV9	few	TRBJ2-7	TGTGCCAGCAGCCCGGAAGGGACAGATTACTACGAGCAGTACTTC	CASSPEGTDYYEQYF
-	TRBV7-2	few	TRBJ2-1	TGTGCCAGCACCAGACATGCGGATGGGAGTGAGCAGTTCTTC	CASTRHADGSEQFF
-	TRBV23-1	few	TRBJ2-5	TGCGCCAGCAGTCTCACACAGGAGGGGCTTCAAGAGACCCAGTACTTC	CASSLTQEGLQETQYF
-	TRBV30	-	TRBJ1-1	TGTGCCTGGACTTTTGGACATCTGAACACTGAAGCTTTCTTT	CAWTFGHLNTEAFF
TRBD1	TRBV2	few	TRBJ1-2	TGTGCCACCCTAGAATCCGGGACAGACCCCTATGGCTACACCTTC	CATLESGTDPYGYTF
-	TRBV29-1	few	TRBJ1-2	TGCAGCGTTGATTCAACAGATACGCAGGGCTACACCTTC	CSVDSTDTQGYTF
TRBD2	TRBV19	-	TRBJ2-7	TGTGCCAGTACGGGGGGACCCGTCTACGAGCAGTACTTC	CASTGGPVYEQYF
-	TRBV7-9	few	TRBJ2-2	TGTGCCAGCAACCCCCTTAGGGGGGCCAGCACCGGGGAGCTGTTTTTT	CASNPLRGASTGELFF
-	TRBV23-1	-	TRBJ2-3	TGCGCCAGCAGTCAATCCCCCAAGGGGGAAGGCACAGATACGCAGTATTTT	CASSQSPKGEGTDTQYF
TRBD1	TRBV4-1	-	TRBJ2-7	TGCGCCAGCAGCCAAGATACAGGGGGGATCACCTACGAGCAGTACTTC	CASSQDTGGITYEQYF
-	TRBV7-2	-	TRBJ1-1	TGTGCCAGCAGCCCAGCGGCCCGTTTGAGCCGCGAAGCTTTCTTT	CASSPAARLSREAFF
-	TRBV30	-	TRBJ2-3	TGTGCCTGGAGTAAAGATACGCAGTATTTT	CAWSKDTQYF
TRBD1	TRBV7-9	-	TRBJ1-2	TGTGCCAGCAGTCACTCCAGCCGGGACAGGGATTACTATGGCTACACCTTC	CASSHSSRDRDYYGYTF
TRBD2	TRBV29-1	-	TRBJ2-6	TGCAGCGCCTGGGGACTAGCGGGAGGGTATGGGGCCAACGTCCTGACTTTC	CSAWGLAGGYGANVLTF
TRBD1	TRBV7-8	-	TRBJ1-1	TGTGCCAGCAGCTTAGAAGGGACAGGGACCGAAGCTTTCTTT	CASSLEGTGTEAFF
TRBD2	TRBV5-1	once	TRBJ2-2	TGCGCCAGCAGCTCCAAGCGGGAGTGGGCCGGGGAGCTGTTTTTT	CASSSKREWAGELFF
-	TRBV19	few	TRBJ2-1	TGTGCCAGTAGTATCGGGGCCCCCGCGAGCAATGAGCAGTTCTTC	CASSIGAPASNEQFF
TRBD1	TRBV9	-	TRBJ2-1	TGTGCCAGCAGCGGGCGGACAGGGATCGATGAGCAGTTCTTC	CASSGRTGIDEQFF
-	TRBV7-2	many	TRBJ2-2	TGTGCCAGCGGAGCCGGGACGAACACCGGGGAGCTGTTTTTT	CASGAGTNTGELFF